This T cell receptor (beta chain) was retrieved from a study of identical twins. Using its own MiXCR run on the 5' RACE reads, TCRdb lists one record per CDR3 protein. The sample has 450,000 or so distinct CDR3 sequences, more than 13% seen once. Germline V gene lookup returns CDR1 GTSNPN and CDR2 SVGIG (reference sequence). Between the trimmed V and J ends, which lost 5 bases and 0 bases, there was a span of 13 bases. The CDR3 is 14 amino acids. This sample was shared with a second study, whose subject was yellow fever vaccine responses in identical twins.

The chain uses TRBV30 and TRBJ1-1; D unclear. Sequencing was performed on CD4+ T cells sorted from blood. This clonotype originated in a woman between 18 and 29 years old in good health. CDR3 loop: CAWSILGLNTEAFF. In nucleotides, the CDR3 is TGTGCCTGGTCTATACTGGGTTTGAACACTGAAGCTTTCTTT.